This TCR beta chain was documented in a study of OX40 agonist ivuxolimab in advanced cancers. On the study more broadly: About 40% of patients had received prior checkpoint inhibitor therapy.

Study observations and caveats: Doses of 0.1 to 3.0 mg/kg were accompanied by clonal expansion of CD4+ and CD8+ blood T cells by week 6.

Notes on this clone: Its antigen is undetermined.

Clones were sequenced by immunoSEQ multiplex PCR, and TCRdb holds only the in-frame ones, with some missing. The sample includes roughly 60,000 clones, more than 75% seen only once; the top ten take roughly 0.99%. The CDR3 is made up of 13 amino acids. V was shortened by 4 bases and J by 8 bases, with 15 bases between the two germline ends. V gene TRBV5-3 combines with J gene TRBJ1-1; D unclear. TRBV5-3 is treated as an ORF (open reading frame) with a function not yet certain. The material sequenced was CD4+ or CD8+ T cells sorted from blood, taken in a trial of the OX40 agonist ivuxolimab. The clonotype originates from an adult with an advanced solid tumor such as melanoma, head and neck, liver or kidney cancer. This chain's CDR3 is CARSKDFYGEAFF. DNA of the CDR3: TGTGCCAGAAGCAAGGACTTTTACGGGGAAGCTTTCTTT.